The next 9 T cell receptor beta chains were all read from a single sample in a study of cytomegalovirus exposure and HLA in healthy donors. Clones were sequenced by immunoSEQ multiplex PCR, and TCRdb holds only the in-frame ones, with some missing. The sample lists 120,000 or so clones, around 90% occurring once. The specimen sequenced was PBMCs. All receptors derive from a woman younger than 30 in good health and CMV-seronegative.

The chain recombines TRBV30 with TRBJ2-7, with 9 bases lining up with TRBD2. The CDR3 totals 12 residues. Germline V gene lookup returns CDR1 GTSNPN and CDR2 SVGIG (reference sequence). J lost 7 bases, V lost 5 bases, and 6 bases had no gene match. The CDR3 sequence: CAWRAGGREQYF. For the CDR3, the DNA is TGTGCCTGGCGGGCGGGAGGGAGGGAGCAGTACTTC.

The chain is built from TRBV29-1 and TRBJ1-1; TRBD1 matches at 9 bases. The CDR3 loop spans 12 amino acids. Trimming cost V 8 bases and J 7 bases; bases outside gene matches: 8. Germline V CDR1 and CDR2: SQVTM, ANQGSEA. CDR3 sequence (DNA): TGCAGCATCCGGGACAGGGCTGTTGAAGCTTTCTTT. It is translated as CSIRDRAVEAFF.

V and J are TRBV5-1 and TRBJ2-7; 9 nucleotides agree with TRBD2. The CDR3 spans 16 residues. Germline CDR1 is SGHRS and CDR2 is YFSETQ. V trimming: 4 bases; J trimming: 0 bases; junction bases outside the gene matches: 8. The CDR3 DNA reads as TGCGCCAGCAGCCAACCCCTAGCGGGGAACTCCTACGAGCAGTACTTC. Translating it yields CASSQPLAGNSYEQYF.

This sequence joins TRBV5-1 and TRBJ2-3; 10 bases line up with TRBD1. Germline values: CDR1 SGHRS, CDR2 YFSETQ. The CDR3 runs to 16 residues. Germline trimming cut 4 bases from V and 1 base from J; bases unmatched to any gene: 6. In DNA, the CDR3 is TGCGCCAGCAGCCTGTGGACAGGGGGTGGCACAGATACGCAGTATTTT. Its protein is CASSLWTGGGTDTQYF.

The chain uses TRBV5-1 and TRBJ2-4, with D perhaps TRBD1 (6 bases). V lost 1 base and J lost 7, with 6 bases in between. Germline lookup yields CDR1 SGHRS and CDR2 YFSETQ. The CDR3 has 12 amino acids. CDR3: CASSLTGNIQYF. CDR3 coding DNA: TGCGCCAGCAGCTTGACAGGGAACATTCAGTACTTC. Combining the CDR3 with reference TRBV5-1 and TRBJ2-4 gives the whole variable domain KAGVTQTPRYLIKTRGQQVTLSCSPISGHRSVSWYQQTPGQGLQFLFEYFSETQRNKGNFPGRFSGRQFSNSRSEMNVSTLELGDSALYLCASSLTGNIQYFGAGTRLSVL.

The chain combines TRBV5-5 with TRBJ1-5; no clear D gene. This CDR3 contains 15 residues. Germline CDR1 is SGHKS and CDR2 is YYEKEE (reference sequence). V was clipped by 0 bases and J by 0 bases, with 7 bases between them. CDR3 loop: CASSLAGYSNQPQHF. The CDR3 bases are TGTGCCAGCAGCTTGGCAGGATATAGCAATCAGCCCCAGCATTTT. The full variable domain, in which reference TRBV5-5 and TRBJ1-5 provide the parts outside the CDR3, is DAGVTQSPTHLIKTRGQQVTLRCSPISGHKSVSWYQQVLGQGPQFIFQYYEKEERGRGNFPDRFSARQFPNYSSELNVNALLLGDSALYLCASSLAGYSNQPQHFGDGTRLSIL.

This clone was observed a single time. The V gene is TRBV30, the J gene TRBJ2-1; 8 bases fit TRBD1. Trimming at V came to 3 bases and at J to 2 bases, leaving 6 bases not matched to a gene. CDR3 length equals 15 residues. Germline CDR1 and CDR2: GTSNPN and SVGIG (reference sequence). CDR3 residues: CAWSPDRGPYNEQFF. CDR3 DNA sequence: TGTGCCTGGAGCCCCGACAGGGGACCCTACAATGAGCAGTTCTTC.

CDR3 DNA: TGCGCCAGCAGCCAAGTTGACAGATCCGTCCGCAATGAGCAGTTCTTC. Translation gives CASSQVDRSVRNEQFF. This chain uses TRBV4-1 with TRBJ2-1; a weak D match, TRBD1 (5 bases). This CDR3 has 16 residues. Trimming took off 1 base at V and 6 bases at J, with 16 bases between the two ends. Germline loops: CDR1 MGHRA, CDR2 YSYEKL.

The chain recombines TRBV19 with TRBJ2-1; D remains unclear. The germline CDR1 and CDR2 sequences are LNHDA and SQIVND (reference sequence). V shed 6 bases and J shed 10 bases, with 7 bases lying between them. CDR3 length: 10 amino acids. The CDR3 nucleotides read TGTGCCAGTAGCGGCGGCGAGCAGTTCTTC. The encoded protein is CASSGGEQFF.